These 8 T cell receptor beta chains were all obtained from the same sample, sequenced in a study of tumor and adjacent non-tumor tissue in lung cancer. No cell sorting was done before RNA was extracted from the tissue. Distant lung tissue was collected more than 3 cm away from the tumor edge. The library came from three nested PCR rounds adapted from ARM-PCR protocols. TCRdb re-called the multiplex PCR reads with MiXCR, one entry per CDR3 protein. The data hold more than 85,000 distinct CDR3 sequences, with roughly 60% observed a single time. Material for sequencing was distant non-tumor lung tissue. These receptors were collected from a young man with non-small cell lung cancer.

Turning to this clonotype: No conserved phenylalanine or tryptophan is present at the end of the CDR3, so a read error is the likely explanation. In DNA form, the CDR3 reads TGTGCCAGCAGCCAAACAATTAAGCAGTTCTCC. Residues: CASSQTIKQFS. V gene TRBV12-3 or TRBV12-4 combines with J gene TRBJ2-1, with no clear D. V was cut by 6 bases and J by 11 bases, with 11 bases left in between. This CDR3 contains 11 residues.

This clonotype was observed many times. This chain connects TRBV4-2 to TRBJ2-1, with D tentatively TRBD2 (5 bases). CDR3 length: 16 residues. Trimming left V 0 bases short and J 4 bases short, with 13 bases between. The germline gives CDR1 LGHNA, CDR2 YNFKEQ. CDR3 DNA: TGTGCCAGCAGCCAAGACCCGGGGAAAAGGTACAATGAGCAGTTCTTC. It specifies CASSQDPGKRYNEQFF.

This clonotype was counted only a few times. This may arise from a read error, as a much more abundant clone is one base away. The V gene is TRBV10-2, the J gene TRBJ1-5; 10 positions match TRBD1. The ends lost 4 bases at V and 5 bases at J; junction bases unmatched: 8. Germline lookup yields CDR1 WSHSY and CDR2 SAAADI. This CDR3 region has 16 residues. CDR3 sequence reads: CASSGSDRGADQPQHF. The CDR3 DNA reads TGCGCCAGCAGTGGGTCGGACAGGGGGGCGGATCAGCCCCAGCATTTT.

A note on this clonotype: A junction boundary mismatches the germline segment, possibly from a read error. This chain uses TRBV29-1 with TRBJ2-7, with D perhaps TRBD1 (6 bases). Germline CDR1 and CDR2: SQVTM and ANQGSEA. The CDR3 extends over 14 amino acids. The CDR3 reads CSINTGTPNYEQYF. CDR3 DNA sequence: TGTAGTATTAATACCGGGACACCCAACTACGAGCAGTACTTC.

This clonotype was detected ten times or more. This chain connects TRBV6-2 or TRBV6-3 to TRBJ1-5; D gene ambiguous. Per the germline V gene, CDR1 is MNHEY and CDR2 is SVGEGT. CDR3 size: 12 residues. V was shortened by 5 bases and J by 7 bases, with 9 bases between the two germline ends. The DNA of the CDR3 is TGTGCCAGCAGTGAATCTTTCCAGCCCCAGCATTTT. Translation gives CASSESFQPQHF.

This clonotype was counted ten times or more. The junction departs from germline at one end; a sequencing error may be responsible. This rearrangement joins TRBV4-1 to TRBJ2-7; D tentatively reads TRBD1 or TRBD2 (5 bases each). Per germline, CDR1 MGHRA and CDR2 YSYEKL. The CDR3 is 16 residues long. CDR3 DNA sequence: TGCGCCAGCAGCCGGGCCGGGACCGCATACTCCAACGAGCAGTACTTC. Translated: CASSRAGTAYSNEQYF.

CDR3 loop: CSVGTPTGGMDEQYF. In DNA form, the CDR3 reads TGCAGCGTTGGAACACCGACAGGGGGCATGGACGAGCAGTACTTC. The chain is built from TRBV29-1 and TRBJ2-7; 10 nucleotides match TRBD1. CDR1 is SQVTM, CDR2 ANQGSEA, per germline. V was pared by 4 bases and J by 5 bases, with 11 bases of the junction left unmatched. The CDR3 covers 15 residues.

The chain joins TRBV29-1 to TRBJ1-1, with a tentative D call TRBD1 (6 bases). CDR3 length equals 15 residues. Germline CDR1 and CDR2: SQVTM and ANQGSEA. The ends were cut back, 1 base at V and 10 bases at J, with 22 bases in the middle. The CDR3 DNA sequence: TGCAGCGTTGAAGTATCTGCTGGGGTCAGGGGTGCAGCTTTCTTT. Translated, it gives CSVEVSAGVRGAAFF.